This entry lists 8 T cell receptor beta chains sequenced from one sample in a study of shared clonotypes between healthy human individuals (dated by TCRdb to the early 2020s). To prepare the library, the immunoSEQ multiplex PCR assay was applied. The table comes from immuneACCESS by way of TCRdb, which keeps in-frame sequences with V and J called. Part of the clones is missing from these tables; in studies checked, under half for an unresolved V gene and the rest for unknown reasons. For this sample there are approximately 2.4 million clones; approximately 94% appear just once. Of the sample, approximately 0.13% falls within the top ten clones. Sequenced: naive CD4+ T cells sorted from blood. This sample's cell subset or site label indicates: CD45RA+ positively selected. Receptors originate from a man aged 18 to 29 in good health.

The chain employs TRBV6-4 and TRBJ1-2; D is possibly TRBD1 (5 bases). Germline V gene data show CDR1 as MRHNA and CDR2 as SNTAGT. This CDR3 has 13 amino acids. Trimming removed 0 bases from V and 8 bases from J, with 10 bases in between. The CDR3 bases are TGTGCCAGCAGTGACTCGCCAGGGAACGGCTACACCTTC. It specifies CASSDSPGNGYTF.

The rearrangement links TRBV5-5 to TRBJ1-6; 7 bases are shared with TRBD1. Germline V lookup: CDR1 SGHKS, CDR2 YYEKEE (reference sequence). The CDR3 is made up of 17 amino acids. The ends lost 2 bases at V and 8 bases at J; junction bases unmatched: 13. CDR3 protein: CASSFGQDGFFYSPLHF. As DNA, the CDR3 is TGTGCCAGCAGCTTTGGACAGGACGGTTTTTTTTATTCACCCCTCCACTTT.

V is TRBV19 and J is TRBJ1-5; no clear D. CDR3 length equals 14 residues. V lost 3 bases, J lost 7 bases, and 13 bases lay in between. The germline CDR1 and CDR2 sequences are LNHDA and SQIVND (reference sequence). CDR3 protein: CASSIRTLEQPQHF. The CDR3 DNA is TGTGCCAGTAGTATCCGGACTCTGGAGCAGCCCCAGCATTTT.

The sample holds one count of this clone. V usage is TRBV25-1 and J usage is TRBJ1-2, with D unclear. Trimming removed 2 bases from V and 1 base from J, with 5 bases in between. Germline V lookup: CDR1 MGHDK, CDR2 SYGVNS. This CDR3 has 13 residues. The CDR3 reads CASSEGSNYGYTF. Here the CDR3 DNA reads TGTGCCAGCAGTGAAGGAAGTAACTATGGCTACACCTTC.

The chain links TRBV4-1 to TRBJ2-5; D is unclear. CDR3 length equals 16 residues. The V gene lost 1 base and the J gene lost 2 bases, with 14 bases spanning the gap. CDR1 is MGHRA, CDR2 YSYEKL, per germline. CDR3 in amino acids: CASSQVSLGLQETQYF. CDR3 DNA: TGCGCCAGCAGCCAAGTCTCACTGGGATTACAAGAGACCCAGTACTTC.

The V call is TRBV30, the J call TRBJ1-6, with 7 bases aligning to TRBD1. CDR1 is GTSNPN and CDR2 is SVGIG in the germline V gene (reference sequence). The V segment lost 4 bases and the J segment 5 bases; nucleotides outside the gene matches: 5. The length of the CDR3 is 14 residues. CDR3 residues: CAWTGTADNSPLHF. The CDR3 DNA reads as TGTGCCTGGACTGGGACAGCGGATAATTCACCCCTCCACTTT.

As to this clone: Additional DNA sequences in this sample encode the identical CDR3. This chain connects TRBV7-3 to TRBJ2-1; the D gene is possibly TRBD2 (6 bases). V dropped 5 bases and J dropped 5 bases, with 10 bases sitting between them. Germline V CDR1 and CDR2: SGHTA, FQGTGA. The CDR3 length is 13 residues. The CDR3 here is CASSPGLNNEQFF. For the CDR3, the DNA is TGTGCCAGCAGCCCGGGACTGAACAATGAGCAGTTCTTC.

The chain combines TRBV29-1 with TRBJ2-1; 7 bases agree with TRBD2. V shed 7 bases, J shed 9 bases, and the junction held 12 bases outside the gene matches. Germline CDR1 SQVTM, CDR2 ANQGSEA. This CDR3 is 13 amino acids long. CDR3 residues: CSARSGTKGEQFF. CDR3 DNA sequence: TGCAGCGCCAGGTCGGGGACTAAAGGTGAGCAGTTCTTC.